The clone carrying this T cell receptor (beta chain) was counted between two and nine times. The method was immunoSEQ multiplex PCR; TCRdb's version includes in-frame clones alone and lacks a portion of them. The table lists some 340,000 clones, around 83% of them singletons. V lost 0 bases and J lost 8; bases outside the gene matches: 6. The CDR3 has 15 residues. CDR1 MNHEY and CDR2 SMNVEV come from the germline V gene (reference sequence). These data originate in a study of blood T cell repertoires in COVID-19. The clonotype comes from a woman in her 50s who had recovered from COVID-19. Sequencing used PBMCs or T cells enriched from blood (not recorded which). The chain recombines TRBV27 with TRBJ2-2; 7 bases map to TRBD1. CDR3 protein: CASSLSGQGVGELFF. The CDR3 DNA follows: TGTGCCAGCAGTTTATCCGGGCAGGGGGTAGGGGAGCTGTTTTTT.